This T cell receptor (beta chain) was captured in a study of CD8+ T cells in alopecia areata (dated by TCRdb to 2016 to 2019). Study-level background: The treated patients took part in an open-label pilot trial in which moderate-to-severe alopecia areata was treated with oral tofacitinib at 5 to 10 mg twice daily. Patients stayed on tofacitinib for 6 to 18 months and then had 6 months of follow-up off drug so that delayed response and recurrence could be assessed. High-throughput TCRbeta sequencing was used to examine T cell clonal expansion in alopecia areata in both the C3H/HeJ mouse model and human patients. In humans, TCRbeta sequencing was performed on scalp tissue and on sorted CD4+ and CD8+ peripheral blood T cells from healthy controls and from patients with patchy or totalis/universalis alopecia areata. Tofacitinib-treated patients had biopsies at baseline and at 4 and 24 weeks of treatment, with a later scalp biopsy in several patients. Scalp clonality was compared across normal scalp (n=4), patchy alopecia areata scalp (n=8), and alopecia totalis/universalis scalp (n=8). RNA came from the PAXgene miRNA kit for fixed scalp, the miRNeasy kit for PBMCs, and the RNeasy kit for mouse skin. TCRbeta CDR3 regions were amplified by immunoSEQ multiplex PCR using 35 Vbeta forward and 13 Jbeta reverse primers.

Libraries were prepared through the immunoSEQ multiplex PCR assay. To provide template for TCR sequencing, every sample had RNA extracted and reverse transcribed into cDNA. First-strand cDNA was synthesized with SuperScript III using a 2:1 mix of oligo-dT and random hexamers. A synthetic immune receptor repertoire was used to gauge amplification bias, and whatever bias remained was removed computationally. Turning to the authors' computational methods: After raw reads were preprocessed to remove errors, the CDR3 was defined following IMGT conventions as running from the conserved cysteine to phenylalanine. Clonality was calculated as 1 minus Shannon entropy normalized by log2 of the number of productive unique TCRs. Whether each scalp clone was CD4 or CD8 was inferred by checking scalp TCRbeta sequences against the CD4 and CD8 repertoires from sorted blood. Entries here come from immuneACCESS through TCRdb and include only in-frame sequences with V and J called. Some clones fail to appear in such tables; in the studies checked, an unresolved V gene covers under half of the shortfall, and the cause of the remainder is unknown. The V and J calls and the clone size are those of that table, but D and trimming were determined from the DNA. Within this sample are about 130,000 clones, with approximately 49% of them counted one time only. 18% of the sample belongs to the ten largest clones.

The junction carries 22 bases between V and J, which are trimmed by 2 bases and 0 bases respectively. CDR1 SQVTM and CDR2 ANQGSEA are derived from the germline V gene. The CDR3 starts with the cysteine, ends with the phenylalanine, and has 18 residues. Only CDR3 DNA is held: 54 bases, read in frame from base 1. The sample holds a few counts of this clone. Its antigen is not yet known. There are no base qualities to consult, and no much larger clone falls within one base. General study outcomes and caveats: Unlike mouse skin, which is dominated by gammadelta T cells, normal human skin has resident alphabeta T cells that are also sequenced, and this complicates analysis of the scalp TCR repertoire. Compared with mice, TCR sequences shared between patients were less clear, possibly partly because of HLA diversity across the patient population. Compared with normal scalp, lesional scalp, particularly in alopecia totalis/universalis, had higher clonality and more expanded CD8+ clones, which suggests antigenic drive.

The time point label here, explained by the study, means: baseline before oral tofacitinib. Peripheral blood and lesional scalp punch biopsies were obtained from patients with alopecia areata. PBMCs were isolated by density centrifugation and stained for CD3, CD4 and CD8, and CD4+ and CD8+ T cells were sorted on a FACSAria. The specimen was CD8+ T cells sorted from blood, collected at week 0. The clonotype originates from a human donor with alopecia areata. This chain joins TRBV29-1 to TRBJ1-1, with the D gene too uncertain to name. Here is the DNA: TGCAGCGTTGAATTAGTACCCGGGTCTGGTAAGTTGAACACTGAAGCTTTCTTT. Protein translation: CSVELVPGSGKLNTEAFF.